This T cell receptor beta chain was sequenced in a study of T-cell reconstitution after alpha-beta-depleted transplantation in children. The germline gives CDR1 SGHDT, CDR2 YYEEEE. The ends were cut back, 1 base at V and 2 bases at J, with 18 bases in the middle. The CDR3 extends over 17 amino acids. Library preparation (for TCRbeta) was performed with unique molecular identifiers. One entry per CDR3 protein results from TCRdb running MiXCR on the PCR reads. The sample carries 8,600 or so distinct CDR3 sequences, 15% to 20% recorded once. The study's findings and limits: Several hundred graft clones that had expanded were reportedly the source of alpha-beta T cells about two months after transplant. Fresh T-cell production supplied most of the T-cell counts and diversity seen one year after transplant. Surviving recipient cells, namely T cells and thymic progenitors, were the source of high day-60 TCRbeta diversity in some patients.

Note on this clonotype: Its target is not known.

The TCR was taken from a girl under three years old who had a stem cell transplant for combined immunodeficiency, so the T cells may come from the graft donor. The input for sequencing was PBMCs, mostly from graft donor cells, taken 60 days after TCRalphabeta/CD19-depleted stem cell transplant. V usage is TRBV5-6 and J usage is TRBJ1-2, with D possibly being TRBD1 (5 bases). The CDR3 bases are TGTGCCAGCAGCTTGCGTGTCGGGGCCTGGGGAAACTATGGCTACACCTTC. Its protein product is CASSLRVGAWGNYGYTF.